Listed here are 32 T cell receptor beta chains from one sample, sequenced in a study of Ad26.COV2.S vaccination and SARS-CoV-2 variants. Sequencing used immunoSEQ multiplex PCR; TCRdb keeps in-frame clones, though not all of them. The sample yields hundreds of thousands of clones, around 87% seen once. Indicated treatment: approximately 18 received Ad26.COV2.S at low or high dose, single or two shots; about 5 received placebo; per-sample allocation not given. Sampling took place 63 days after the first vaccine or placebo injection. Sequenced material: peripheral blood, taken in a trial of Ad26.COV2.S vaccine versus placebo. The receptor source for this set is a person between 18 and 65 years old who received the Ad26.COV2.S COVID-19 vaccine or a placebo.

The chain joins TRBV4-3 to TRBJ1-4; D perhaps matches TRBD1 (6 bases). The germline V gene has CDR1 LGHNA and CDR2 YSLEER. With 0 bases removed from V and 10 bases from J, the gap between germline ends came to 15 bases. This CDR3 comprises 15 residues. For the CDR3, the DNA is TGCGCCAGCAGCCAAGAATTTCGGGACACAGGAAAACTGTTTTTT. It is translated as CASSQEFRDTGKLFF.

The chain uses TRBV24-1 and TRBJ2-2; D gene ambiguous. The CDR3 extends over 13 amino acids. Germline assignment: CDR1 KGHDR and CDR2 SFDVKD. Trimming took off 5 bases at V and 5 bases at J, with 8 bases between the two ends. The CDR3 spells CATSGGYTGELFF. The CDR3 bases are TGTGCCACCAGTGGGGGATATACCGGGGAGCTGTTTTTT.

This sequence joins TRBV7-6 and TRBJ1-2; a weak D match, TRBD1 (5 bases). Trimming shortened V by 2 bases and J by 2 bases, and 18 bases separated the two germline ends. This CDR3 spans 17 amino acids. CDR1 SGHVS and CDR2 FNYEAQ come from the germline V gene. The CDR3 reads CASSLNPRQGANYGYTF. The CDR3 DNA sequence: TGTGCCAGCAGCTTAAACCCTCGGCAGGGAGCAAACTATGGCTACACCTTC.

CDR3 residues: CASSSSENYNEQFF. The CDR3 bases are TGTGCCAGCAGCTCTAGCGAGAACTACAATGAGCAGTTCTTC. This chain links TRBV7-3 with TRBJ2-1; perhaps TRBD2 as D (6 bases). The germline CDR1 and CDR2 sequences are SGHTA and FQGTGA. Trimming stripped 4 bases from V and 3 bases from J, with 10 bases between. The CDR3 is 14 amino acids.

The chain combines TRBV5-1 with TRBJ1-6; 9 bases map to TRBD1. The CDR3 consists of 14 residues. CDR1 is SGHRS and CDR2 is YFSETQ in the germline V gene. V trimming: 8 bases; J trimming: 9 bases; junction bases outside the gene matches: 9. CDR3 loop: CASGPGQGASPLHF. Here the CDR3 DNA reads TGCGCCAGTGGACCGGGACAGGGTGCTTCACCCCTCCACTTT.

This chain joins TRBV15 and TRBJ1-6, with D possibly matching TRBD1 (5 bases). Trimming removed 1 base from V and 4 bases from J, with 11 bases in between. CDR3 length: 16 residues. CDR1 and CDR2 from the germline V gene are LNHNV and YYDKDF (reference sequence). The chain's CDR3 is CATSRVETAYNSPLHF. The CDR3 DNA reads as TGTGCCACCAGCAGAGTGGAGACAGCTTATAATTCACCCCTCCACTTT.

This clone has a handful of counts. This rearrangement joins TRBV19 to TRBJ2-7; a possible D gene is TRBD1 (6 bases). CDR3 length: 13 residues. Trimming shortened V by 3 bases and J by 2 bases, and 8 bases separated the two germline ends. Germline V gene data show CDR1 as LNHDA and CDR2 as SQIVND (reference sequence). The CDR3 bases are TGTGCCAGTAGTATTAAGGGGGCCTACGAGCAGTACTTC. It yields the protein CASSIKGAYEQYF.

The rearrangement joins TRBV6-5 to TRBJ1-2; D not certain. The CDR3 spans 12 residues. Germline V gene lookup returns CDR1 MNHEY and CDR2 SVGAGI. The V gene lost 5 bases and the J gene lost 9 bases, with 13 bases spanning the gap. The CDR3 coding sequence is TGTGCCAGCAGTCACGGAGGGCTGAGCTACACCTTC. It encodes CASSHGGLSYTF.

The rearrangement links TRBV9 to TRBJ1-2; D not certain. This CDR3 spans 13 amino acids. The V end lost 7 bases, the J end lost 3 bases, and 13 bases lay between the germline ends. The germline gives CDR1 SGDLS, CDR2 YYNGEE. The CDR3 is CASSQGEYYGYTF. The CDR3 DNA sequence: TGTGCCAGCTCCCAAGGAGAGTACTATGGCTACACCTTC.

V and J are TRBV7-8 and TRBJ2-5; possibly TRBD2 for D (6 bases). The CDR3 is 15 residues long. CDR1 and CDR2 from the germline V gene are SGHVS and FQNEAQ. V lost 1 base to trimming and J lost 2 bases, with 11 bases between them. The DNA of the CDR3 is TGTGCCAGCAGCTTAGTGGAGGGGACGCAAGAGACCCAGTACTTC. Protein: CASSLVEGTQETQYF.

This chain uses TRBV3-1 (or the pseudogene TRBV3-2) with TRBJ1-5, with TRBD1 as a possible D gene (5 bases). Trimming stripped 4 bases from V and 4 bases from J, with 11 bases between. The CDR3 consists of 14 residues. Germline V gene sequence: CDR1 LGHDT, CDR2 YNNKEL (reference sequence). CDR3 sequence: CASSRDGGNQPQHF. CDR3 coding DNA: TGTGCCAGCAGCCGAGACGGGGGAAATCAGCCCCAGCATTTT.

This clone was seen only once. The chain has TRBV6-5 and TRBJ1-1; weak D call: TRBD1 (5 bases). V lost 2 bases, J lost 0 bases, and 10 bases lay in between. Germline CDR1 MNHEY, CDR2 SVGAGI. CDR3 length equals 15 residues. The CDR3 spells CASSYGADMNTEAFF. CDR3 coding DNA: TGTGCCAGCAGTTACGGGGCTGACATGAACACTGAAGCTTTCTTT.

The chain uses TRBV7-6 and TRBJ2-3; unclear D gene. This CDR3 region has 14 residues. V lost 5 bases, J lost 3 bases, and 12 bases lay in between. Germline values: CDR1 SGHVS, CDR2 FNYEAQ. DNA for the CDR3: TGTGCCAGCAGCCATAGACTGGGTACAGATACGCAGTATTTT. It codes for CASSHRLGTDTQYF.

This chain joins TRBV5-1 and TRBJ2-5; D may match TRBD1 or TRBD2 (5 bases each). The V gene lost 3 bases and the J gene lost 4 bases, with 10 bases spanning the gap. The germline CDR1 and CDR2 sequences are SGHRS and YFSETQ. This CDR3 has 13 residues. The CDR3 sequence is CASSYGAGETQYF. CDR3 sequence (DNA): TGCGCCAGCAGCTACGGGGCGGGAGAGACCCAGTACTTC.

This clone came up once. This sequence joins TRBV23-1 and TRBJ1-1; no clear D gene. TRBV23-1 has ORF status, its function being uncertain. The CDR3 contains 13 residues. Trimming took off 7 bases at V and 6 bases at J, with 15 bases between the two ends. The CDR3 coding sequence is TGCGCCAGCACCCCTGCTTCTAAGGCTGAAGCTTTCTTT. It codes for CASTPASKAEAFF.

The genes are TRBV11-2 and TRBJ2-5; D is uncertain. Germline values: CDR1 SGHAT, CDR2 FQNNGV. CDR3 size: 13 residues. Trimming removed 1 base at V and 4 bases at J, with 7 bases between. The CDR3 DNA reads TGTGCCAGCAGCTTAGGGTTCGGAGAGACCCAGTACTTC. Its protein is CASSLGFGETQYF.

The chain recombines TRBV11-3 with TRBJ2-1; possibly TRBD1 for D (7 bases). This CDR3 region has 16 residues. CDR1 SGHNT and CDR2 YENEEA come from the germline V gene. V was trimmed by 5 bases and J by 7 bases, leaving 21 bases between them. The CDR3 reads CASSLRNDRAGNEQFF. The CDR3 bases are TGTGCCAGCAGCCTACGAAACGACAGGGCGGGGAATGAGCAGTTCTTC.

This clone appeared a few times. The chain combines TRBV5-6 with TRBJ1-1; tentatively, D is TRBD1 (5 bases). CDR3 length: 15 amino acids. The germline V gene encodes CDR1 SGHDT and CDR2 YYEEEE. V was cut by 0 bases and J by 6 bases, with 15 bases left in between. CDR3 DNA sequence: TGTGCCAGCAGCTTGGCGCGGGGACTAGCGGCTGAAGCTTTCTTT. Its protein product is CASSLARGLAAEAFF.

The J gene is TRBJ2-7, the V gene TRBV29-1; 7 nucleotides match TRBD1. The CDR3 covers 11 residues. Per the germline V gene, CDR1 is SQVTM and CDR2 is ANQGSEA. The V and J ends lost 7 bases and 6 bases, in that order; junction bases with no gene match: 6. CDR3 bases: TGCAGCGGATCACAGGGGAGCGAGCAGTACTTC. Translated: CSGSQGSEQYF.

The CDR3 nucleotides read TGTGCCAGCAGCGGACAGGTTGGCTATGGCTACACCTTC. This codes for CASSGQVGYGYTF. The chain uses TRBV9 and TRBJ1-2; a possible D gene is TRBD1 (6 bases). Trimming removed 3 bases at V and 4 bases at J, with 10 bases between. This CDR3 is 13 amino acids long. From germline, CDR1 is SGDLS and CDR2 YYNGEE.

The chain joins TRBV9 to TRBJ2-3; D gene uncertain. CDR3 length equals 17 residues. Trimming left V 0 bases short and J 6 bases short, with 20 bases between. The germline gives CDR1 SGDLS, CDR2 YYNGEE. The CDR3 DNA reads TGTGCCAGCAGCGTAGGTCCGAGCGAAATCCCCACCGATACGCAGTATTTT. Translation gives CASSVGPSEIPTDTQYF.

This CDR3 is CASSEHGQGGTGELFF. CDR3 sequence (DNA): TGTGCCAGCAGTGAGCACGGACAGGGCGGCACCGGGGAGCTGTTTTTT. The chain recombines TRBV25-1 with TRBJ2-2, with TRBD1 matching 8 bases. CDR1 and CDR2 (germline): MGHDK, SYGVNS. The V gene end was trimmed by 3 bases and the J gene end by 4 bases; junction bases not matched to a gene: 7. CDR3 length: 16 amino acids.

The chain employs TRBV5-1 and TRBJ2-1; TRBD2 matches 11 bases. Germline V CDR1 and CDR2: SGHRS, YFSETQ. Losses at the gene ends were 2 bases for V and 0 bases for J; bases not matched to a gene: 7. The CDR3 is 18 residues long. CDR3: CASSFLGLAESSYNEQFF. Written as DNA, the CDR3 is TGCGCCAGCAGCTTCTTGGGACTAGCGGAGAGCTCCTACAATGAGCAGTTCTTC.

Turning to this clone: This specimen includes other DNA sequences encoding the same CDR3. The chain links TRBV12-3 or TRBV12-4 to TRBJ2-7; unclear D gene. With 3 bases removed from V and 0 bases from J, the gap between germline ends came to 6 bases. The CDR3 has 13 amino acids. CDR3 coding DNA: TGTGCCAGCAGTTTGGCAAGCTCCTACGAGCAGTACTTC. This codes for CASSLASSYEQYF.

The chain joins TRBV3-1 (or the pseudogene TRBV3-2) to TRBJ2-2; 10 positions agree with TRBD2. Germline lookup yields CDR1 LGHDT and CDR2 YNNKEL (reference sequence). The CDR3 totals 16 residues. With 6 bases clipped from V and 3 bases from J, the junction kept 7 bases outside the gene matches. CDR3 in amino acids: CASRDSGGLYTGELFF. The CDR3 DNA follows: TGTGCCAGCAGAGATAGCGGGGGGCTCTACACCGGGGAGCTGTTTTTT.

V and J are TRBV3-1 (or the pseudogene TRBV3-2) and TRBJ1-2; no clear D gene. CDR1 and CDR2 from the germline V gene are LGHDT and YNNKEL (reference sequence). The V end lost 2 bases, the J end lost 4 bases, and 14 bases lay between the germline ends. CDR3 length: 15 amino acids. CDR3 amino acids: CASSQWKRASYGYTF. The CDR3 nucleotides are TGTGCCAGCAGCCAATGGAAAAGGGCCTCCTATGGCTACACCTTC.

This chain links TRBV19 with TRBJ2-1; weak D call: TRBD2 (6 bases). The CDR3 is 15 amino acids. V lost 3 bases and J lost 5, with 14 bases in between. The germline V gene has CDR1 LNHDA and CDR2 SQIVND (reference sequence). This CDR3 reads CASSIYNGGDNEQFF. CDR3 DNA: TGTGCCAGTAGTATTTACAATGGAGGGGACAATGAGCAGTTCTTC. Drawing the rest from reference TRBV19 and TRBJ2-1, the complete variable domain is DGGITQSPKYLFRKEGQNVTLSCEQNLNHDAMYWYRQDPGQGLRLIYYSQIVNDFQKGDIAEGYSVSREKKESFPLTVTSAQKNPTAFYLCASSIYNGGDNEQFFGPGTRLTVL.

This chain connects TRBV6-2 or TRBV6-3 to TRBJ1-2; 9 bases align to TRBD1. CDR1 is MNHEY and CDR2 is SVGEGT in the germline V gene. CDR3 length: 16 residues. V was clipped by 2 bases and J by 5 bases; unmatched bases: 9. In nucleotides, the CDR3 is TGTGCCAGCAGTTACGCAACAGGGGGCGGCGGATATGGCTACACCTTC. Translating gives CASSYATGGGGYGYTF.

V gene TRBV7-2 combines with J gene TRBJ2-7; no reliable D call. The CDR3 consists of 12 residues. CDR1 and CDR2 from the germline V gene are SGHTA and FQGNSA. Trimming pared 5 bases from V and 2 bases from J, leaving 7 bases between. The CDR3: CASSPQPYEQYF. The DNA of the CDR3 is TGTGCCAGCAGCCCCCAGCCCTACGAGCAGTACTTC.

The J gene is TRBJ1-3, the V gene TRBV19, with D hard to call. The CDR3 totals 15 residues. V lost 4 bases and J lost 3, with 13 bases in between. CDR1 is LNHDA and CDR2 is SQIVND in the germline V gene (reference sequence). In DNA form, the CDR3 reads TGTGCCAGTAGTACCCTCGCGGTAGGTGGAAACACCATATATTTT. Its protein is CASSTLAVGGNTIYF.

The V call is TRBV29-1, the J call TRBJ2-4; D uncertain. The V end lost 0 bases, the J end lost 1 base, and 16 bases lay between the germline ends. CDR3 length: 17 residues. Germline CDR1 reads SQVTM; CDR2 reads ANQGSEA. CDR3: CSVEDPGPGWAKNIQYF. The CDR3 DNA sequence: TGCAGCGTTGAAGACCCCGGACCTGGATGGGCCAAAAACATTCAGTACTTC. The variable domain in full, with the rest retrieved from reference TRBV29-1 and TRBJ2-4, is SAVISQKPSRDICQRGTSLTIQCQVDSQVTMMFWYRQQPGQSLTLIATANQGSEATYESGFVIDKFPISRPNLTFSTLTVSNMSPEDSSIYLCSVEDPGPGWAKNIQYFGAGTRLSVL.

The chain has TRBV19 and TRBJ2-5; D is undetermined. This CDR3 has 14 residues. V was shortened by 9 bases and J by 2 bases, with 16 bases between the two germline ends. Germline lookup yields CDR1 LNHDA and CDR2 SQIVND (reference sequence). CDR3 in amino acids: CASNPFGLQETQYF. The CDR3 DNA reads TGTGCCAGCAATCCCTTTGGATTGCAAGAGACCCAGTACTTC.